The 5 T cell receptor beta chains below come from one sample, sequenced in a study of T cell responses to AZD1222 COVID-19 vaccine. Profiling relied on immunoSEQ multiplex PCR, and the TCRdb table lists in-frame clones only, not all of them. Among some 180,000 clones, approximately 92% were seen once, and the ten largest hold approximately 0.98%. The input for sequencing was peripheral blood, taken 28 days after the second dose of the MenACWY control vaccine. The receptors derive from an adult who received the MenACWY meningococcal vaccine as a control.

The chain uses TRBV10-3 and TRBJ2-5, with D perhaps TRBD2 (5 bases). Germline V lookup: CDR1 ENHRY, CDR2 SYGVKD. This CDR3 comprises 15 residues. V lost 0 bases and J lost 0, with 8 bases in between. CDR3 residues: CAISESGGHQETQYF. The CDR3 DNA follows: TGTGCCATCAGTGAGTCGGGCGGGCACCAAGAGACCCAGTACTTC.

The chain employs TRBV7-9 and TRBJ1-4, with a weak D call TRBD1 (5 bases). The CDR3 loop spans 17 amino acids. Germline CDR1 SEHNR, CDR2 FQNEAQ (reference sequence). V gave up 4 bases and J gave up 8 bases, with 23 bases separating them. The CDR3 coding sequence is TGTGCCAGCAGCTCGGCTGGGGGAGCGGGAGTAAGGGAAAAACTGTTTTTT. Its protein is CASSSAGGAGVREKLFF.

The count of this clone is one. CDR3 nucleotides: TGTGCCAGCGCTAAAAGAGGGCCCATTAATCAGCCCCAGCATTTT. This translates into CASAKRGPINQPQHF. The rearrangement uses TRBV28 and TRBJ1-5; no clear D. Germline loops: CDR1 MDHEN, CDR2 SYDVKM. The length of the CDR3 is 15 residues. V was clipped by 8 bases and J by 4 bases, with 18 bases between them.

The V and J genes are TRBV5-6 and TRBJ1-5; the D gene is possibly TRBD1 (6 bases). V was pared by 1 base and J by 5 bases, with 10 bases between. Germline V lookup: CDR1 SGHDT, CDR2 YYEEEE. The CDR3 sequence is 14 residues long. The CDR3 sequence is CASSLRQGYQPQHF. CDR3 sequence (DNA): TGTGCCAGCAGCTTGAGGCAGGGGTATCAGCCCCAGCATTTT.

The rearrangement links TRBV6-5 to TRBJ2-1, with 11 positions matching TRBD1. This CDR3 has 14 amino acids. V was clipped by 5 bases and J by 8 bases; unmatched bases: 5. Germline loops: CDR1 MNHEY, CDR2 SVGAGI. For the CDR3, the DNA is TGTGCCAGCAGTCAGGACAGGGGGCTCTATGAGCAGTTCTTC. Translation: CASSQDRGLYEQFF.